These T cell receptor beta chains were read from a single sample in a study of early T cells in non-severe SARS-CoV-2 infection. TCRdb processed the 5' RACE reads anew with MiXCR; each CDR3 protein has one entry. The data contain approximately 40,000 distinct CDR3 sequences, around 6.1% of them singletons. The starting material was whole blood, obtained at baseline. These receptors came from an adult who was a healthcare worker with PCR-confirmed SARS-CoV-2 infection or an uninfected control (not recorded which). Each CDR3 is given with its conserved first and last residue. The order of the fields is J gene, V gene, D gene, clone size, CDR3 DNA, CDR3 protein. A D gene is named only where the DNA matches it firmly. Some rows mark clone size as missing; the rest say once, few, many or name a class of expanded clone.

j_call: TRBJ2-1; v_call: TRBV11-1; d_call: TRBD2; clone_size: many; cdr3_nt: TGTGCCAGCAGCTTATATCTAGCGGGGGTCTACAATGAGCAGTTCTTC; cdr3_aa: CASSLYLAGVYNEQFF
j_call: TRBJ1-2; v_call: TRBV11-2; d_call: TRBD1; clone_size: many; cdr3_nt: TGTGCCAGCAGGCCGGGACAGGGGGTTGGTTGGCACTATGGCTACACCTTC; cdr3_aa: CASRPGQGVGWHYGYTF
j_call: TRBJ2-2; v_call: TRBV5-1; d_call: TRBD2; clone_size: many; cdr3_nt: TGCGCCAGCAGCTTGATTGCGGGAGGTTCCGGGATCGGGGAGCTGTTTTTT; cdr3_aa: CASSLIAGGSGIGELFF
j_call: TRBJ2-7; v_call: TRBV29-1; d_call: NA; clone_size: NA; cdr3_nt: TGCAACCCCCCTGTGGGGGAGCAGTACTTC; cdr3_aa: CNPPVGEQYF
j_call: TRBJ2-7; v_call: TRBV5-5; d_call: NA; clone_size: few; cdr3_nt: TGTGCCAGCAGCTCGATAGATGACTCCTACGAGCAGTACTTC; cdr3_aa: CASSSIDDSYEQYF
j_call: TRBJ2-1; v_call: TRBV3-1; d_call: TRBD1; clone_size: few; cdr3_nt: TGTGCCAGCAGCCTAAACAGGGGATTATACAATGAGCAGTTCTTC; cdr3_aa: CASSLNRGLYNEQFF
j_call: TRBJ1-1; v_call: TRBV5-6; d_call: NA; clone_size: many; cdr3_nt: TGTGCCAGCTGGGAGGCGGGCGACACTGAAGCTTTCTTT; cdr3_aa: CASWEAGDTEAFF
j_call: TRBJ2-1; v_call: TRBV29-1; d_call: NA; clone_size: many; cdr3_nt: TGCAGCGTTGAATCGAGAGAGAGGATATACAATGAGCAGTTCTTC; cdr3_aa: CSVESRERIYNEQFF
j_call: TRBJ2-6; v_call: TRBV4-1; d_call: NA; clone_size: NA; cdr3_nt: TGCGCCAGCAGCCAAGATAGCCGGGGACCACGCTCTGGGGCCAACGTCCTGACTTTC; cdr3_aa: CASSQDSRGPRSGANVLTF
j_call: TRBJ2-7; v_call: TRBV9; d_call: NA; clone_size: many; cdr3_nt: TGTGCCAGCAGCGTAGGTGGGGGGCGAACCTACGAGCAGTACTTC; cdr3_aa: CASSVGGGRTYEQYF
j_call: TRBJ2-3; v_call: TRBV5-4; d_call: TRBD1; clone_size: few; cdr3_nt: TGTGCCAGCAGCCCCGGGGGCCGACAGGGGGGAGATACGCAGTATTTT; cdr3_aa: CASSPGGRQGGDTQYF
j_call: TRBJ1-1; v_call: TRBV21-1; d_call: NA; clone_size: few; cdr3_nt: TGTGCCAGCAGCAAAGGTGCGGGTATGGACACTGAAGCTTTCTTT; cdr3_aa: CASSKGAGMDTEAFF
j_call: TRBJ2-3; v_call: TRBV3-1; d_call: NA; clone_size: few; cdr3_nt: TGTGCCAGCAGCCAAGAAACAGATACGCAGTATTTT; cdr3_aa: CASSQETDTQYF
j_call: TRBJ2-3; v_call: TRBV7-2; d_call: NA; clone_size: NA; cdr3_nt: TGTGCCAGCAGCAAAGGGGTCACAGATACGCAGTATTTT; cdr3_aa: CASSKGVTDTQYF
j_call: TRBJ1-2; v_call: TRBV6-5; d_call: NA; clone_size: many; cdr3_nt: TGTGCCAGCAGTTACGGAGGCAGCGGATATGGCTACACCTTC; cdr3_aa: CASSYGGSGYGYTF
j_call: TRBJ1-2; v_call: TRBV21-1; d_call: NA; clone_size: NA; cdr3_nt: TGTGCCAGCAGCGCCCGAATGACCCCTATCGAAGGCTACACCTTC; cdr3_aa: CASSARMTPIEGYTF